The 27 T cell receptor beta chains listed next were all sequenced from one sample in a study of T cells in Graves' hyperthyroidism and ophthalmopathy. TCR beta CDR3 regions were amplified from RNA transcripts. HTBI primers were employed in a first-round RT-PCR of the TCR CDR3. Each CDR3 protein is one row after TCRdb ran MiXCR on the multiplex PCR reads. The sample carries some 500,000 distinct CDR3 sequences, 15% to 20% recorded once. Sequencing was performed on blood. The receptors here all came from a woman in her 30s with Graves' ophthalmopathy.

This clonotype has ten or more counts. The chain is built from TRBV29-1 and TRBJ1-2; a weak D match, TRBD1 (6 bases). Trimming took off 7 bases at V and 8 bases at J, with 20 bases between the two ends. Germline V gives CDR1 SQVTM, CDR2 ANQGSEA. The CDR3 is made up of 13 amino acids. CDR3 sequence reads: CSAGQRLTEGYTF. The CDR3 bases are TGCAGCGCTGGACAGCGCTTGACTGAAGGCTACACCTTC.

This clonotype was detected a few times. The V gene is TRBV6-1, the J gene TRBJ1-1; D call uncertain. The CDR3 totals 15 residues. Germline loops: CDR1 MNHNS, CDR2 SASEGT. Trimming took off 6 bases at V and 1 base at J, with 15 bases between the two ends. The CDR3 loop reads CASRVVLQQNTEAFF. In nucleotides, the CDR3 is TGTGCCAGCAGGGTAGTTTTACAGCAGAACACTGAAGCTTTCTTT.

CDR3 loop: CSVPGLRSQGQFF. DNA for the CDR3: TGCAGCGTTCCGGGACTCCGGTCACAGGGGCAGTTCTTC. The chain carries TRBV29-1 and TRBJ2-1; possibly TRBD1 or TRBD2 for D (6 bases each). This CDR3 is built from 13 residues. Germline V CDR1 and CDR2: SQVTM, ANQGSEA. The ends were cut back, 5 bases at V and 12 bases at J, with 20 bases in the middle.

This clonotype was recorded at least ten times. The rearrangement uses TRBV18 and TRBJ2-1, with TRBD1 as a possible D gene (6 bases). Between the trimmed V and J ends, which lost 4 bases and 10 bases, there was a span of 17 bases. The CDR3 consists of 14 residues. CDR1 and CDR2 (germline): KGHSH, LQKENI. The CDR3 reads CASSLFKTGEEQFF. In DNA, the CDR3 is TGTGCCAGCTCACTATTCAAGACAGGCGAAGAGCAGTTCTTC.

The V gene is TRBV20-1, the J gene TRBJ2-2; 7 nucleotides line up with TRBD2. The CDR3 spans 15 residues. In germline, CDR1 is DFQATT, CDR2 SNEGSKA (reference sequence). Trimming took 0 bases from V and 4 from J; bases not matched to a gene: 5. The CDR3: CSARDIGEGTGELFF. In DNA form, the CDR3 reads TGCAGTGCTAGAGATATCGGGGAGGGCACCGGGGAGCTGTTTTTT.

The table lists this clonotype with a few counts. This chain uses TRBV5-1 with TRBJ2-1; D perhaps matches TRBD1 (5 bases). Trimming shortened V by 0 bases and J by 0 bases, and 10 bases separated the two germline ends. Looked up from germline, CDR1 is SGHRS and CDR2 is YFSETQ. There are 16 residues in the CDR3. The CDR3 DNA follows: TGCGCCAGCAGCTTGGAGGGGTCGGGCTCCTACAATGAGCAGTTCTTC. Translation: CASSLEGSGSYNEQFF.

V usage is TRBV12-3 or TRBV12-4 and J usage is TRBJ2-6; D gene unclear. This CDR3 has 17 amino acids. V was pared by 5 bases and J by 0 bases, with 14 bases between. In DNA form, the CDR3 reads TGTGCCAGCAGTCCAAAACCAACAGTCTCTGGGGCCAACGTCCTGACTTTC. Its protein product is CASSPKPTVSGANVLTF.

A note on this clonotype: A much bigger clone sits one base away, suggesting this may be a read error. The genes are TRBV15 and TRBJ2-7; D may correspond to TRBD1 or TRBD2 (5 bases each). This CDR3 is 15 amino acids long. The ends were cut back, 0 bases at V and 5 bases at J, with 14 bases in the middle. Germline-derived CDR1 and CDR2 are LNHNV and YYDKDF (reference sequence). CDR3 loop: CATSRDRDLLHEQYF. Written as DNA, the CDR3 is TGTGCCACCAGCAGAGATCGGGACCTACTTCACGAGCAGTACTTC.

The genes are TRBV4-2 and TRBJ2-7, with TRBD1 as a possible D gene (6 bases). V lost 4 bases to trimming and J lost 0 bases, with 10 bases between them. This CDR3 is 14 amino acids long. Germline V gene lookup returns CDR1 LGHNA and CDR2 YNFKEQ. The CDR3 is CASSPGEPSYEQYF. The CDR3 DNA sequence: TGTGCCAGCAGCCCAGGGGAACCCTCCTACGAGCAGTACTTC.

The table lists this clonotype with many counts. The V and J genes are TRBV3-1 and TRBJ2-3, with TRBD2 identical over 7 bases. Germline CDR1 is LGHDT and CDR2 is YNNKEL (reference sequence). CDR3 length equals 15 residues. Losses at the gene ends were 3 bases for V and 5 bases for J; bases not matched to a gene: 8. The CDR3 is CASSQSSGSGDTQYF. The CDR3 nucleotides read TGTGCCAGCAGCCAGAGTAGCGGGTCTGGAGATACGCAGTATTTT.

This CDR3 reads CASSPSVAFTGELFF. The CDR3 DNA reads TGTGCCAGCTCACCGTCAGTCGCTTTCACCGGGGAGCTGTTTTTT. The rearrangement links TRBV18 to TRBJ2-2; D is undetermined. Germline V gene data show CDR1 as KGHSH and CDR2 as LQKENI. V was cut by 3 bases and J by 4 bases, with 12 bases left in between. The length of the CDR3 is 15 residues.

There are many counts of this clonotype. This chain connects TRBV20-1 to TRBJ2-2, with 11 nucleotides matching TRBD2. Germline-derived CDR1 and CDR2 are DFQATT and SNEGSKA (reference sequence). V lost 5 bases to trimming and J lost 6 bases; unmatched junction nucleotides: 8. The CDR3 covers 15 residues. In DNA, the CDR3 is TGCAGTGCTTCTAAGACTAGCGGGACATCCGGGGAGCTGTTTTTT. As protein: CSASKTSGTSGELFF.

The chain links TRBV9 to TRBJ2-1; the D gene is possibly TRBD2 (6 bases). CDR1 and CDR2 from the germline V gene are SGDLS and YYNGEE. The CDR3 runs 16 residues. V lost 0 bases to trimming and J lost 8 bases, with 18 bases between them. This CDR3 reads CASSVGGDQRVYEQFF. CDR3 coding DNA: TGTGCCAGCAGCGTAGGGGGGGACCAAAGGGTGTATGAGCAGTTCTTC.

This clonotype was found a few times. This chain uses TRBV12-3 or TRBV12-4 with TRBJ2-5, with a possible D match to TRBD1 (6 bases). Trimming removed 2 bases at V and 4 bases at J, with 11 bases between. The CDR3 is made up of 14 amino acids. The CDR3 sequence: CASSLQGSPETQYF. As DNA, the CDR3 is TGTGCCAGCAGTTTACAGGGGTCCCCAGAGACCCAGTACTTC.

There are many counts of this clonotype. This chain uses TRBV10-2 with TRBJ2-1; D might be TRBD1 (6 bases). CDR3 length: 16 residues. Trimming left V 9 bases short and J 0 bases short, with 18 bases between. CDR1 and CDR2 from the germline V gene are WSHSY and SAAADI. For the CDR3, the DNA is TGCGCCAGTAACAGGGCCGCCCTGGGCTCCTACAATGAGCAGTTCTTC. It encodes CASNRAALGSYNEQFF.

Ten or more counts support this clonotype. The chain uses TRBV3-1 and TRBJ2-3; TRBD2 aligns across 7 bases. Germline V lookup: CDR1 LGHDT, CDR2 YNNKEL (reference sequence). CDR3 length: 15 residues. Trimming cost V 0 bases and J 9 bases; bases outside gene matches: 9. Written as DNA, the CDR3 is TGTGCCAGCAGCCAAGATACGACGGGAGGACGGACGCAGTATTTT. Translation: CASSQDTTGGRTQYF.

This clonotype was counted at least ten times. This sequence joins TRBV12-5 and TRBJ1-4, with D hard to call. Trimming took 9 bases from V and 8 from J, leaving 16 bases between them. This CDR3 contains 13 residues. Per the germline V gene, CDR1 is LGHNT and CDR2 is FRNRAP. The CDR3 loop reads CARDGPGKEKLFF. The CDR3 bases are TGTGCTAGGGATGGACCAGGAAAGGAAAAACTGTTTTTT.

This clonotype has a handful of counts. The J gene is TRBJ2-2, the V gene TRBV7-9; 9 positions match TRBD1. This CDR3 is built from 16 residues. Germline-derived CDR1 and CDR2 are SEHNR and FQNEAQ (reference sequence). Losses at the gene ends were 3 bases for V and 8 bases for J; bases not matched to a gene: 10. The CDR3 DNA follows: TGTGCCAGCAGCTTCGACAGGGGGGCGGAACAAGGGGAGCTGTTTTTT. Residues: CASSFDRGAEQGELFF.

The chain joins TRBV6-1 to TRBJ2-7, with TRBD1 as a possible D gene (5 bases). The CDR3 length is 11 residues. V gave up 7 bases and J gave up 5 bases, with 9 bases separating them. Germline-derived CDR1 and CDR2 are MNHNS and SASEGT. CDR3 loop: CASTVRDEQYF. The CDR3 coding sequence is TGTGCCAGCACGGTCAGGGACGAGCAGTACTTC.

This clonotype was picked up a small number of times. The rearrangement joins TRBV5-1 to TRBJ2-1; no clear D gene. The CDR3 spans 13 residues. Germline CDR1 is SGHRS and CDR2 is YFSETQ. V lost 2 bases and J lost 4, with 7 bases in between. Here the CDR3 DNA reads TGCGCCAGCAGCTTTGTGGAGTACAATGAGCAGTTCTTC. This encodes CASSFVEYNEQFF.

This chain links TRBV7-3 with TRBJ2-1; 10 bases line up with TRBD2. Trimming took 0 bases from V and 7 from J; bases not matched to a gene: 3. CDR1 is SGHTA and CDR2 is FQGTGA in the germline V gene. The CDR3 extends over 15 amino acids. The CDR3 region has the DNA TGTGCCAGCAGCTTAACACTAGCGGGGTTTAATGAGCAGTTCTTC. Its protein product is CASSLTLAGFNEQFF.

DNA for the CDR3: TGCAGTGCCCCGTCCAGGGTGGGCACCGGGGAGCTGTTTTTT. Translation: CSAPSRVGTGELFF. The chain joins TRBV20-1 to TRBJ2-2; a possible D gene is TRBD1 (5 bases). V lost 6 bases to trimming and J lost 4 bases, with 15 bases between them. The length of the CDR3 is 14 residues. CDR1 DFQATT and CDR2 SNEGSKA come from the germline V gene (reference sequence).

Comments on this clonotype: This could be a read error, since a much larger clone is one nucleotide away. Since no conserved phenylalanine or tryptophan closes the CDR3, a read error is the likely cause. This chain connects TRBV6-2 or TRBV6-3 to TRBJ2-6; perhaps TRBD1 as D (6 bases). Germline CDR1 reads MNHEY; CDR2 reads SVGEGT. V lost 1 base and J 2 bases, leaving 12 bases between the germline ends. CDR3 length: 17 residues. CDR3 sequence (DNA): TGTGCCAGCAGTTACTTGGACAGTCGCCCTGGGGCCAACGTCCTGACTCTC. Its translation: CASSYLDSRPGANVLTL.

The sample holds a few counts of this clonotype. The V gene is TRBV29-1, the J gene TRBJ2-7, with 9 bases fitting TRBD1. The germline gives CDR1 SQVTM, CDR2 ANQGSEA. J gave up 3 bases and V 6 bases, and 6 bases lay outside the gene matches. The length of the CDR3 is 13 residues. The CDR3 sequence is CSVLPGQGYEQYF. Written as DNA, the CDR3 is TGCAGCGTACTACCGGGACAGGGCTACGAGCAGTACTTC.

This clonotype was counted many times. The genes are TRBV13 and TRBJ2-5, with TRBD1 matching over 7 bases. CDR1 PRHDT and CDR2 FYEKMQ come from the germline V gene (reference sequence). J lost 1 base, V lost 5 bases, and 4 bases had no gene match. This CDR3 contains 14 residues. CDR3 region: CASSPWDSQETQYF. The CDR3 nucleotides read TGTGCCAGCAGCCCGTGGGACAGCCAAGAGACCCAGTACTTC.

About this clonotype itself: A much larger clonotype is one base distant, so this may be a read error. The CDR3 loop reads CATCDLQGSETYNEQFF. The CDR3 coding sequence is TGTGCCACCTGTGATTTGCAGGGGTCAGAAACCTACAATGAGCAGTTCTTC. This chain uses TRBV24-1 with TRBJ2-1; D perhaps matches TRBD1 (6 bases). CDR1 and CDR2 (germline): KGHDR, SFDVKD. The CDR3 contains 17 residues.

The chain links TRBV12-5 to TRBJ1-3; the match to TRBD1 covers 9 bases. Losses at the gene ends were 0 bases for V and 0 bases for J; bases not matched to a gene: 6. There are 18 residues in the CDR3. Germline V gene sequence: CDR1 LGHNT, CDR2 FRNRAP. CDR3 DNA: TGTGCTAGTGGTTTGGTAGCACAGGGGGCAAACTCTGGAAACACCATATATTTT. This sequence encodes CASGLVAQGANSGNTIYF. The full variable domain, its missing parts supplied by reference TRBV12-5 and TRBJ1-3, is DARVTQTPRHKVTEMGQEVTMRCQPILGHNTVFWYRQTMMQGLELLAYFRNRAPLDDSGMPKDRFSAEMPDATLATLKIQPSEPRDSAVYFCASGLVAQGANSGNTIYFGEGSWLTVV.